Listed below are T cell receptor beta chains from one sample, sequenced in a study of CD8 T cells in Susac syndrome. MiXCR, applied by TCRdb to the immunoSEQ multiplex PCR reads, yields one record per CDR3 protein. The repertoire has around 170,000 distinct CDR3 sequences, roughly 95% of them found once; the top ten carry around 0.13%. Sequenced sample: CD4+ T cells from PBMCs. These receptors were taken from a human donor with Susac syndrome. CDR3s include the opening cysteine and the closing phenylalanine or tryptophan. A D gene is named only where the DNA matches it firmly. Clone size, where shown, is once, few, many, or a class for clones that have expanded.

d_call: NA; j_call: TRBJ2-5; v_call: TRBV3-1; clone_size: NA; cdr3_nt: TGTGCCAGCAGCCAAGAAGTGAGGCTTCAAGAGACCCAGTACTTC; cdr3_aa: CASSQEVRLQETQYF
d_call: NA; j_call: TRBJ2-2; v_call: TRBV3-1; clone_size: NA; cdr3_nt: TGTGCCAGCACCCGGGGGACAGCGAACACCGGGGAGCTGTTTTTT; cdr3_aa: CASTRGTANTGELFF
d_call: TRBD2; j_call: TRBJ2-4; v_call: TRBV24-1; clone_size: NA; cdr3_nt: TGTGCCACCAGTGATAAAAGCGGGAGACAGGACATTCAGTACTTC; cdr3_aa: CATSDKSGRQDIQYF
d_call: TRBD1; j_call: TRBJ2-7; v_call: TRBV20-1; clone_size: NA; cdr3_nt: TGCAGTGCCCCTACCGGGACAGGGCGCTGGGACGAGCAGTACTTC; cdr3_aa: CSAPTGTGRWDEQYF
d_call: TRBD1; j_call: TRBJ1-5; v_call: TRBV20-1; clone_size: NA; cdr3_nt: TGCAGTGCTACTACAGGGGGCCCTAATCAGCCCCAGCATTTT; cdr3_aa: CSATTGGPNQPQHF
d_call: NA; j_call: TRBJ1-1; v_call: TRBV7-9; clone_size: NA; cdr3_nt: TGTGCCAGCAGCCACATCGGAACTGACACTGAAGCTTTCTTT; cdr3_aa: CASSHIGTDTEAFF
d_call: TRBD2; j_call: TRBJ2-1; v_call: TRBV5-1; clone_size: NA; cdr3_nt: TGCGCCAGCACTCTTTCCGGGGGGGCCGGGGATGAGCAGTTCTTC; cdr3_aa: CASTLSGGAGDEQFF
d_call: NA; j_call: TRBJ1-6; v_call: TRBV7-9; clone_size: once; cdr3_nt: TGTGCCAGCAGCTTGGCCGCTCGGCATTCACCCCTCCACTTT; cdr3_aa: CASSLAARHSPLHF
d_call: NA; j_call: TRBJ2-5; v_call: TRBV14; clone_size: NA; cdr3_nt: TGTGCCAGCAGCCAAAACAGTCAAGAGACCCAGTACTTC; cdr3_aa: CASSQNSQETQYF
d_call: NA; j_call: TRBJ1-2; v_call: TRBV20-1; clone_size: NA; cdr3_nt: TGCAGTGCTAGTCGTGGCTATGGCTACACCTTC; cdr3_aa: CSASRGYGYTF
d_call: NA; j_call: TRBJ2-2; v_call: TRBV9; clone_size: NA; cdr3_nt: TGTGCCAGCAGCCCAGCTGAGAGGTACACCGGGGAGCTGTTTTTT; cdr3_aa: CASSPAERYTGELFF
d_call: NA; j_call: TRBJ2-3; v_call: TRBV9; clone_size: NA; cdr3_nt: TGTGCCAGCAGCGCCCTGGGGGCTGGCACAGATACGCAGTATTTT; cdr3_aa: CASSALGAGTDTQYF
d_call: NA; j_call: TRBJ1-5; v_call: TRBV6-2/TRBV6-3; clone_size: NA; cdr3_nt: TGTGCCAGCAGTTACACCAGATCAAATCAGCCCCAGCATTTT; cdr3_aa: CASSYTRSNQPQHF
d_call: TRBD1; j_call: TRBJ2-4; v_call: TRBV12-3/TRBV12-4; clone_size: NA; cdr3_nt: TGTGCCAGCAGCCCGACAGGGACCAAAAACATTCAGTACTTC; cdr3_aa: CASSPTGTKNIQYF
d_call: TRBD1; j_call: TRBJ1-4; v_call: TRBV29-1; clone_size: NA; cdr3_nt: TGCAGCGTTCAGGGGGCAACTAATGAAAAACTGTTTTTT; cdr3_aa: CSVQGATNEKLFF